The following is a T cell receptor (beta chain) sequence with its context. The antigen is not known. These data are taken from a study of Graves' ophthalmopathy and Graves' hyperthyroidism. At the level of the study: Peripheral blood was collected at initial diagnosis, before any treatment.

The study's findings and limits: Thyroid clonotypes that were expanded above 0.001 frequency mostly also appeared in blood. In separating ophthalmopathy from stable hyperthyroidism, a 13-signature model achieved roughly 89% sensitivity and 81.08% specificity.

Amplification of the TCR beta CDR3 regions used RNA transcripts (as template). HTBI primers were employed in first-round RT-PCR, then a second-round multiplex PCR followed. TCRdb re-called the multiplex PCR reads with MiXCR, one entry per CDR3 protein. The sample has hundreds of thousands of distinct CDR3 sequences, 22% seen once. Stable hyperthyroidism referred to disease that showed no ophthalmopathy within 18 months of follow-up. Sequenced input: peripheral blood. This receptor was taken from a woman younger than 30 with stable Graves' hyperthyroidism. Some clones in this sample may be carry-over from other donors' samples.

CDR3 in amino acids: CASSYGLGATGNTIYF. CDR3 sequence (DNA): TGTGCCAGCAGTTACGGGCTGGGAGCGACTGGAAACACCATATATTTT. This chain connects TRBV6-5 to TRBJ1-3; unclear D gene. The germline CDR1 and CDR2 sequences are MNHEY and SVGAGI. The CDR3 covers 16 residues. Between the trimmed V and J ends, which lost 2 bases and 2 bases, there was a span of 13 bases.